These T cell receptor beta chains were read from a single sample in a study of T cell repertoires in cytomegalovirus infection. TCRdb reprocessed the reads via MiXCR and lists one record per CDR3 protein. The table records around 140,000 distinct CDR3 sequences, about 6.5% of them present only once. Sequencing was carried out using PBMCs. These receptors all stem from a human donor in good health (CMV status not recorded). Some clones in this sample may be carry-over from other donors' samples. Both conserved end residues are part of each CDR3. D genes are given only for firm matches. The size of a clone is reported for some rows only, either as once, few or many, or as a class for expanded clones.

few	TRBD2	TRBJ2-2	TRBV6-4	TGTGCCAGCAGTGACTCGGGACTAGATTCCGGGGAGCTGTTTTTT	CASSDSGLDSGELFF
many	-	TRBJ2-7	TRBV14	TGTGCCAGCAGCCAAAATAACCTTGGACAGCAGTACTTC	CASSQNNLGQQYF
many	TRBD1	TRBJ2-7	TRBV7-2	TGTGCCAGCAGCTTTGGCAGGGACAGGGAGCAGTACTTC	CASSFGRDREQYF
few	-	TRBJ1-5	TRBV12-3/TRBV12-4	TGTGCCAGCAGTTTAGGGGCACCGTCCGGCAATCAGCCCCAGCATTTT	CASSLGAPSGNQPQHF
many	TRBD2	TRBJ2-3	TRBV4-2	TGTGCCAGCAGCCAAACCGGGACTAGCGGCACAGATACGCAGTATTTT	CASSQTGTSGTDTQYF
-	-	TRBJ2-3	TRBV29-1	TGCAGCGTATTGGAAGGGGGCACAGATACGCAGTATTTT	CSVLEGGTDTQYF
few	-	TRBJ2-3	TRBV20-1	TGCAGTGCTAGCAGTACAGGGCTGGGAGATACGCAGTATTTT	CSASSTGLGDTQYF
many	-	TRBJ1-2	TRBV10-2	TGCGCCAGCAGTGAGGTAGAAGTTTTATCTAACTATGGCTACACCTTC	CASSEVEVLSNYGYTF
many	TRBD2	TRBJ2-3	TRBV7-9	TGTGCCAGCAGCCCTCGGACTAGCGGGGACACAGATACGCAGTATTTT	CASSPRTSGDTDTQYF
-	TRBD1	TRBJ1-5	TRBV2	TGTGCCAGCAGGTGGACAGGGGCCAGCAATCAGCCCCAGCATTTT	CASRWTGASNQPQHF
many	-	TRBJ1-5	TRBV6-2/TRBV6-3	TGTGCCAGCGGGGACGGCAATCAGCCCCAGCATTTT	CASGDGNQPQHF
many	TRBD1	TRBJ1-2	TRBV12-3/TRBV12-4	TGTGCCAGCAAAAGACAGGGGGCTGATGGCTACACCTTC	CASKRQGADGYTF
few	-	TRBJ2-7	TRBV29-1	TGCAGCGCTATGGGAGTGGGCTACGAGCAGTACTTC	CSAMGVGYEQYF
many	TRBD2	TRBJ2-2	TRBV11-2	TGTGCCAGCAGCCCGCGACTAGCGGGGTCCACCGGGGAGCTGTTTTTT	CASSPRLAGSTGELFF
many	-	TRBJ2-1	TRBV11-3	TGTGCCAGCAGCCCGACGGGGGCATCGGCCAATGAGCAGTTCTTC	CASSPTGASANEQFF
many	-	TRBJ1-5	TRBV28	TGTGCCAGCGAACTCAACCAGGGCCGCAATCAGCCCCAGCATTTT	CASELNQGRNQPQHF
many	-	TRBJ1-1	TRBV19	TGTGCCAGTGGACCGATATCTGAAGCTTTCTTT	CASGPISEAFF
many	TRBD2	TRBJ2-3	TRBV7-3	TGTGCCAGCAGCTTATCTAGCGGGGGGGCCGCAGATACGCAGTATTTT	CASSLSSGGAADTQYF
many	-	TRBJ2-6	TRBV7-9	TGTGCCAGCAGCTTAGAGGGTTTTCCTGGGGCCAACGTCCTGACTTTC	CASSLEGFPGANVLTF
many	-	TRBJ2-1	TRBV6-2/TRBV6-3	TGTGCCAGCGGGCTAGCGAGGGATCCGTTCTTC	CASGLARDPFF
many	TRBD1	TRBJ2-1	TRBV7-9	TGTGCCAGCAGCTTACCTACGACTTGGACAGGTCGTGAGCAGTTCTTC	CASSLPTTWTGREQFF
few	TRBD1	TRBJ2-2	TRBV19	TGTGCCAGTACTACAGGGGGCTGGAACACCGGGGAGCTGTTTTTT	CASTTGGWNTGELFF
-	-	TRBJ2-5	TRBV15	TGTGCCACCAGCAGAGATCAAGGGTACCCGACCCAGTACTTC	CATSRDQGYPTQYF
many	-	TRBJ1-1	TRBV7-9	TGTGCCAGCAGCTTAATCACTGAAGCTTTCTTT	CASSLITEAFF
-	-	TRBJ2-7	TRBV11-1	TGTGCCAGCAGCTCACGGGACGGCACCTACGAGCAGTACTTC	CASSSRDGTYEQYF
many	-	TRBJ2-5	TRBV12-3/TRBV12-4	TGTGCCAGCAGTTTGAACAGTCAAGAGACCCAGTACTTC	CASSLNSQETQYF
many	-	TRBJ1-2	TRBV9	TGTGCCAGCAGCGTAATCGCGGAACCCTATGGCTACACCTTC	CASSVIAEPYGYTF